The clone carrying this T cell receptor beta chain was picked up many times. Its cognate antigen is unknown. The data belong to a study of T-cell memory formation after mild COVID-19. Study observations and caveats: Pre-infection memory held some responding clones, suggesting pre-existing cross-reactive T cells responded. A balance of CD4 and CD8 characterized clones contracting day 15 to 85, whereas later expanders leaned CD4+. Largely, contracting CD4+ clones fell within CM and EM, and contracting CD8+ clones within EMRA.

5'RACE primed at constant segments yielded TCR alpha and TCR beta cDNA libraries bearing sample barcodes and UMIs. MiXCR, applied by TCRdb to the 5' RACE reads, yields one record per CDR3 protein. The table has about 320,000 distinct CDR3 sequences, roughly an eighth seen once. CDR3 size: 16 residues. Germline values: CDR1 SEHNR, CDR2 FQNEAQ (reference sequence). V lost 8 bases, J lost 5 bases, and 15 bases stayed unmatched. The V call is TRBV7-9, the J call TRBJ2-5, with TRBD2 matching over 9 bases. Specimen: PBMCs or a T cell subset sorted from them (not recorded which). This clonotype originated in a man younger than 30 who had mild COVID-19 (a few samples of this study predate the infection). Cell type and time point are not known. CDR3 nucleotides: TGTGCCAGCGAGTTCCAGCGGGGGGCAACTGGGGAGACCCAGTACTTC. It codes for CASEFQRGATGETQYF.